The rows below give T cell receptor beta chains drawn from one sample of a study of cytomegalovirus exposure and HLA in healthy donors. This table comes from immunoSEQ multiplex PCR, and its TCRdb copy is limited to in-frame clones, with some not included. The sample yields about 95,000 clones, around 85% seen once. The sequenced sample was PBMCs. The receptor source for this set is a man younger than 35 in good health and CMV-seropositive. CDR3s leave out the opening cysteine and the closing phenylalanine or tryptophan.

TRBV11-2,ASSQSTGVDYGYT
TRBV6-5,ASGTGGNQPQH
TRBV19,ASSMIWGRGRQPQH
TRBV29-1,SAVSGSAEAF
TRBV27,ASSLYSGQGGYT
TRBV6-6,ASNGGGTTNEKLF
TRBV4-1,ASSRATGGAKLF
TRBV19,ASSPTTGYNEQF
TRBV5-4,ASSSGGSYNEQF
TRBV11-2,ASSWTGNTDTQY
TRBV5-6,ASSLGANYEQY
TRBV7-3,ASSSRDRGSTGELF
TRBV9,ASSPASGYYNEQF
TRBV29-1,SVQAGGHGTQY
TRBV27,ASSPRGGLFNYGYT
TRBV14,ASSQGTGVDTQY
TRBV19,ASTIGEPLMGNEQF